This TCR beta chain was recorded in a study of beta chain features in type 1 diabetes. In the study overall: Examined across all samples were about 110 million sorted cells.

Study findings and constraints: When Type 1 diabetes patients were examined, their TCRB CDR3s proved moderately but significantly shorter in all four CD4+ subsets.

One heparinised draw, averaging around 120 mL, was taken per donor. Purity above 95% was achieved in all sorted populations. CDR1 is SEHNR, CDR2 FQNEAQ, per germline (reference sequence). Trimming removed 0 bases from V and 4 bases from J, with 1 base in between. The CDR3 runs 12 residues. This clone was observed a few times. Its antigen is not known. This sample also contains other DNA sequences that code for the same CDR3. All of the isolated RNA was reverse transcribed, so expressed TCRB transcripts were sequenced. The method was immunoSEQ multiplex PCR; TCRdb's version includes in-frame clones alone and lacks a portion of them. The table shows 600,000 to 700,000 clones, with 13% occurring only once.

The receptor was derived from a man aged 18 to 35 with type 1 diabetes. This rearrangement joins TRBV7-9 to TRBJ1-3; no firm D call. What was sequenced was naive CD4+ T cells from blood. The CDR3 coding sequence is TGTGCCAGCAGCTTAGCCGGAAACACCATATATTTT. This codes for CASSLAGNTIYF.